Sequencing of this T cell receptor (beta chain) was carried out in a study of beta chain features in type 1 diabetes. Findings and limits, study-wide: The naive, central memory and Treg TCRB repertoires looked more alike in patients than they did in healthy donors. Significant though moderate, a shortening of TCRB CDR3s appeared in all four CD4+ subsets of Type 1 diabetes patients.

Each of the CD4+ naive, central memory, regulatory and stem cell-like memory populations was sorted via CD45RO/CCR7/CD25/CD127/CD95/CD27. In all sorted populations, purity surpassed 98%. This clone was found a few times. The antigen remains unidentified. Reverse transcribing all isolated RNA meant expressed TCRB transcripts were sequenced. Sequencing of naive, central memory and regulatory T cell samples gave an average of about 3.57 million reads. Data came from immunoSEQ multiplex PCR; TCRdb stores just in-frame clones and leaves some out. The sample yields about 240,000 clones, 11% to 15% seen once. Per the germline V gene, CDR1 is SQVTM and CDR2 is ANQGSEA. V was clipped by 2 bases and J by 5 bases, with 9 bases between them. This CDR3 has 13 amino acids.

The genes are TRBV29-1 and TRBJ1-4; weak D call: TRBD1 (5 bases). The specimen sequenced was naive CD4+ T cells from blood. The clonotype comes from a man aged 30 to 39 with type 1 diabetes. This CDR3 reads CSVESAGNEKLFF. In nucleotides, the CDR3 is TGCAGCGTTGAATCTGCAGGGAATGAAAAACTGTTTTTT. The full variable domain, its missing parts supplied by reference TRBV29-1 and TRBJ1-4, is SAVISQKPSRDICQRGTSLTIQCQVDSQVTMMFWYRQQPGQSLTLIATANQGSEATYESGFVIDKFPISRPNLTFSTLTVSNMSPEDSSIYLCSVESAGNEKLFFGSGTQLSVL.